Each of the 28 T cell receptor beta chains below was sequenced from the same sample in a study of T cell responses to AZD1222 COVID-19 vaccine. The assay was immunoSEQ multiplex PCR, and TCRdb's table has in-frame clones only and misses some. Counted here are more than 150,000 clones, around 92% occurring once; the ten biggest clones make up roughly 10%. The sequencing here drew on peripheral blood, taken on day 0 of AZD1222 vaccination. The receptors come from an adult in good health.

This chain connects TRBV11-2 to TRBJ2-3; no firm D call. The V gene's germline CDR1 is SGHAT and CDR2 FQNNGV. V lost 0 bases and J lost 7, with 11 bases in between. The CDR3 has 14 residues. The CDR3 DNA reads TGTGCCAGCAGCTTAGATGGAGATTTATATACGCAGTATTTT. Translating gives CASSLDGDLYTQYF. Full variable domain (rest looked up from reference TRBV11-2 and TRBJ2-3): EAGVAQSPRYKIIEKRQSVAFWCNPISGHATLYWYQQILGQGPKLLIQFQNNGVVDDSQLPKDRFSAERLKGVDSTLKIQPAKLEDSAVYLCASSLDGDLYTQYFGPGTRLTVL.

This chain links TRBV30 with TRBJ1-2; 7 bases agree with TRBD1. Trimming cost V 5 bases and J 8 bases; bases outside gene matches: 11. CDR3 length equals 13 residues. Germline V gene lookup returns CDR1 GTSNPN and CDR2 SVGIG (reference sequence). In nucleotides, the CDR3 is TGTGCCTGGGGACAGGAGCTTTTGGGCGGCTACACCTTC. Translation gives CAWGQELLGGYTF.

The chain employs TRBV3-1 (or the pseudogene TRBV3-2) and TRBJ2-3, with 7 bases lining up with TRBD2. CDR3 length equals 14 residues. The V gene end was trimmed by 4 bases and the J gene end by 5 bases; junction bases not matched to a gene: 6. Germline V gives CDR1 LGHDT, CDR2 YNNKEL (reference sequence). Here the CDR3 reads CASSLRTSGDTQYF. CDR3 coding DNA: TGTGCCAGCAGCCTCCGGACTAGTGGAGATACGCAGTATTTT.

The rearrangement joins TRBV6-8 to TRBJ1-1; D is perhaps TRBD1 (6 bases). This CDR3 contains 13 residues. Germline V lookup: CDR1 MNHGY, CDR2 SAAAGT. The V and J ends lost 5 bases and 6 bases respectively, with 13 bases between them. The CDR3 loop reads CASSTGNWAEAFF. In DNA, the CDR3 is TGTGCCAGCAGTACAGGGAACTGGGCTGAAGCTTTCTTT.

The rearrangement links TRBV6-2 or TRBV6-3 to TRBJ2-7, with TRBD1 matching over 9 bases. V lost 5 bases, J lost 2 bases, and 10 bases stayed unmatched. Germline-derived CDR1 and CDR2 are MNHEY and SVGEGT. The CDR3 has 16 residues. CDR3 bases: TGTGCCAGCAGTGACCTCCGGGACAGGGCCCCCTACGAGCAGTACGTC. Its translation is CASSDLRDRAPYEQYV.

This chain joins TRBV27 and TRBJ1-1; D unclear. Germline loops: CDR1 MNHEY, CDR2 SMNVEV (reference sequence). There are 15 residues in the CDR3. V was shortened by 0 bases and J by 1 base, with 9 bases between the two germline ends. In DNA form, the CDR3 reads TGTGCCAGCAGTTTATCGCTTCGGGGGAACACTGAAGCTTTCTTT. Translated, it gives CASSLSLRGNTEAFF.

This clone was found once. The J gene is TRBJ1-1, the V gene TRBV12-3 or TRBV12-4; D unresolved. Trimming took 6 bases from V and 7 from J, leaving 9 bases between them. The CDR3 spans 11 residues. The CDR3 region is CASSRELEAFF. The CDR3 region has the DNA TGTGCCAGCAGCCGAGAACTTGAAGCTTTCTTT.

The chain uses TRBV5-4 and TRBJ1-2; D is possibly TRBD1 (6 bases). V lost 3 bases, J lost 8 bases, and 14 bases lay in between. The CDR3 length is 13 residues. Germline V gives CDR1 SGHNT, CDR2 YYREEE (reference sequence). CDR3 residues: CASSSLTGVGYTF. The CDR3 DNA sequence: TGTGCCAGCAGCTCCCTGACAGGAGTCGGCTACACCTTC.

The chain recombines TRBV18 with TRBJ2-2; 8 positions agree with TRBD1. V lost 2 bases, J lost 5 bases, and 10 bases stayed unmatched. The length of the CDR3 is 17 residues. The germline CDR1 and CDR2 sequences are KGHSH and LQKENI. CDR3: CASSPSVRQGATGELFF. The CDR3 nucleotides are TGTGCCAGCTCACCATCGGTTCGGCAGGGGGCGACCGGGGAGCTGTTTTTT.

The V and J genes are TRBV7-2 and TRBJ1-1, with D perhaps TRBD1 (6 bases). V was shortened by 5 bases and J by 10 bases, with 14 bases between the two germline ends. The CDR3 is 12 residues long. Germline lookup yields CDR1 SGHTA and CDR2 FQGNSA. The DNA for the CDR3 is TGTGCCAGCAGCAGTGGGGGCCCCGGAGCTTTCTTT. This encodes CASSSGGPGAFF.

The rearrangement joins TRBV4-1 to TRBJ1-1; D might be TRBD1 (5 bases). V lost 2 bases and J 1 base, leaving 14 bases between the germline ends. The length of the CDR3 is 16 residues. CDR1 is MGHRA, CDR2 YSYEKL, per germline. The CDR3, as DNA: TGCGCCAGCAGCCAAATATTTTGGGGGGGGAACACTGAAGCTTTCTTT. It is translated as CASSQIFWGGNTEAFF.

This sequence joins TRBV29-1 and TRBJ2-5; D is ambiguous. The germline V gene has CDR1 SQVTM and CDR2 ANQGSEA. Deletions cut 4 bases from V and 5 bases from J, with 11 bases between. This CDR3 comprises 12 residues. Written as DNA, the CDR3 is TGCAGCGTTGCCCCTGGTGAGGAGACCCAGTACTTC. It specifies CSVAPGEETQYF.

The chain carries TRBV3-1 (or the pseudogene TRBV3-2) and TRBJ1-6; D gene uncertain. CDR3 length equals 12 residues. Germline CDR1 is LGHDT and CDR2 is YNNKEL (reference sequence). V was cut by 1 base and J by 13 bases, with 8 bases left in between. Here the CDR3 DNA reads TGTGCCAGCAGCCAAGGGGGAGTTCCCCTCCACTTT. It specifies CASSQGGVPLHF.

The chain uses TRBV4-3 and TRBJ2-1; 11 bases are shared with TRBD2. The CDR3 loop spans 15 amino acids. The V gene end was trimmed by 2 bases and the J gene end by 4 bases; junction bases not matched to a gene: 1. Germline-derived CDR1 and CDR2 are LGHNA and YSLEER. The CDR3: CASSQPSGGYNEQFF. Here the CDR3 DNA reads TGCGCCAGCAGCCAACCTAGCGGGGGGTACAATGAGCAGTTCTTC.

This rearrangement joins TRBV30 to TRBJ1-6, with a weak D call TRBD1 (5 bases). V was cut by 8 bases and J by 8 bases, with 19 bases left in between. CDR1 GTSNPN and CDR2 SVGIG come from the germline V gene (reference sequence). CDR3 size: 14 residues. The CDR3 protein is CARDVGSGDSPLHF. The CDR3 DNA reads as TGTGCCAGGGACGTGGGGTCGGGGGATTCACCCCTCCACTTT.

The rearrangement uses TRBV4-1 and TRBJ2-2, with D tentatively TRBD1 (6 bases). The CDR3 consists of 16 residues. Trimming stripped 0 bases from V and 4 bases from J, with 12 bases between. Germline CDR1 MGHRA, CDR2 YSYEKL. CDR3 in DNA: TGCGCCAGCAGCCAAGAGTGGGGGCGCGTCACCGGGGAGCTGTTTTTT. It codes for CASSQEWGRVTGELFF.

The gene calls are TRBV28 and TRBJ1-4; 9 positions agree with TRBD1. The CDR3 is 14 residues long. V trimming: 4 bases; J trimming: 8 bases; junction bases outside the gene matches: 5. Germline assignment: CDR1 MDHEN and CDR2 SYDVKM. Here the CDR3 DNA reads TGTGCCAGCAGTTCTGACAGGGGGGAGGAAAAACTGTTTTTT. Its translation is CASSSDRGEEKLFF.

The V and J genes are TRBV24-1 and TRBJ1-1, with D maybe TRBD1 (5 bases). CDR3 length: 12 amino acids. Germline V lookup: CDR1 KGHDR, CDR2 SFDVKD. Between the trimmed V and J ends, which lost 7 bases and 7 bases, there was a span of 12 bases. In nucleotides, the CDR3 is TGTGCCACCAGGGGGGAAATGGGTGAAGCTTTCTTT. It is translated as CATRGEMGEAFF.

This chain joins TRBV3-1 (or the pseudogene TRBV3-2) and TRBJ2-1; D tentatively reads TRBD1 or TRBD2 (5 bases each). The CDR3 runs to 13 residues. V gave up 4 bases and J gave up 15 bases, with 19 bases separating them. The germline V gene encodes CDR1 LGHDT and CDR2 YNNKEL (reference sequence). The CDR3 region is CASSPPGRALGFF. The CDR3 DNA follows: TGTGCCAGCAGCCCTCCGGGGCGTGCCTTGGGGTTCTTC.

CDR3 coding DNA: TGTGCCAGCAGCTTAGACGGAGGGGGCATGGAAGCTTTCTTT. Translation gives CASSLDGGGMEAFF. The chain links TRBV7-9 to TRBJ1-1, with 7 bases matching TRBD1. This CDR3 region has 14 residues. Per the germline V gene, CDR1 is SEHNR and CDR2 is FQNEAQ (reference sequence). The J segment lost 8 bases and the V segment lost 1 base, leaving 7 bases of the junction unmatched.

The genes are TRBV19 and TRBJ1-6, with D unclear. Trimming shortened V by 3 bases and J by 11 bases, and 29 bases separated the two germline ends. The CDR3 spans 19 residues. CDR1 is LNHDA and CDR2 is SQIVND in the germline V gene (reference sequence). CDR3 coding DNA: TGTGCCAGTAGTATCTCTACGGTTCCCGGGGTACAACGGCATCCACCCCTCCACTTT. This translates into CASSISTVPGVQRHPPLHF.

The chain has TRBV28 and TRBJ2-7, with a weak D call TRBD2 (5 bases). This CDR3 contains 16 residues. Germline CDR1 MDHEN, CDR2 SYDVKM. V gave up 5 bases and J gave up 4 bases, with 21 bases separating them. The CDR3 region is CASSGPGVTTYYEQYV. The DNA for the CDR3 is TGTGCCAGCAGTGGGCCCGGGGTTACCACATATTACGAGCAGTACGTC.

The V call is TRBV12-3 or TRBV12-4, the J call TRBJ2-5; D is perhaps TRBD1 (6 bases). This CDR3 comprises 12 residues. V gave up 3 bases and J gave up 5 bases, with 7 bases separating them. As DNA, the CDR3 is TGTGCCAGCAGTTTCCAGGGGGAGACCCAGTACTTC. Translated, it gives CASSFQGETQYF.

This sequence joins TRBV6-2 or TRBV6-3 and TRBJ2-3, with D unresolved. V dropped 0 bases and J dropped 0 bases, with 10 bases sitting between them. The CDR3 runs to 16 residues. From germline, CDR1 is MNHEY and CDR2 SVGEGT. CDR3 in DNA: TGTGCCAGCAGTTACTCGAGCGCGGTGAGCACAGATACGCAGTATTTT. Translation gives CASSYSSAVSTDTQYF.

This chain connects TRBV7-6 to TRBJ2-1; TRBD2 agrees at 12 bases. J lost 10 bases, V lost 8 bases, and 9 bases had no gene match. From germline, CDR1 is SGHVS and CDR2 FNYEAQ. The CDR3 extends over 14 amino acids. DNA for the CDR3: TGTGCCAGCGGGTGGCTAGCGGGGGGGCAGGAGCAGTTCTTC. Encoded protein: CASGWLAGGQEQFF.

Here the CDR3 DNA reads TGTGCCAGCAGTCCTCTAGCAGGGCCCGGGGAGCTGTTTTTT. It codes for CASSPLAGPGELFF. The chain joins TRBV28 to TRBJ2-2; the D call may be TRBD1 or TRBD2 (5 bases each). CDR1 is MDHEN, CDR2 SYDVKM, per germline. V lost 5 bases, J lost 6 bases, and 13 bases lay in between. The CDR3 sequence is 14 residues long.

The CDR3 here is CASSEVSGHYGYTF. The DNA for the CDR3 is TGTGCCAGCAGTGAGGTTTCAGGGCACTATGGCTACACCTTC. This chain uses TRBV2 with TRBJ1-2; weak D call: TRBD1 (5 bases). From germline, CDR1 is SNHLY and CDR2 FYNNEI. V dropped 3 bases and J dropped 3 bases, with 11 bases sitting between them. The CDR3 runs 14 residues. The complete variable domain, with remaining parts taken from reference TRBV2 and TRBJ1-2, reads EPEVTQTPSHQVTQMGQEVILRCVPISNHLYFYWYRQILGQKVEFLVSFYNNEISEKSEIFDDQFSVERPDGSNFTLKIRSTKLEDSAMYFCASSEVSGHYGYTFGSGTRLTVV.

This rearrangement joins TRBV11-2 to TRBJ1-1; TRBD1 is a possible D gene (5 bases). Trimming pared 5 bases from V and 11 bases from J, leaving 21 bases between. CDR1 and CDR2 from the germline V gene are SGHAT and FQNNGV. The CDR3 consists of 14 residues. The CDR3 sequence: CASSVIRDGRFAFF. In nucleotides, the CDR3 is TGTGCCAGCAGCGTCATCCGGGACGGGCGTTTCGCTTTCTTT.